A single sample gave rise to the 24 T cell receptor beta chains below, sequenced in a study of shared clonotypes between healthy human individuals. Profiled with immunoSEQ multiplex PCR; TCRdb holds only in-frame clones, not every one. The sample lists 180,000 or so clones, approximately 92% occurring once. The sequencing sample was made of naive CD4+ T cells sorted from blood. Subset denoted: CD45RA+ positively selected. These receptors were taken from a woman aged 25 to 39 in good health.

This rearrangement joins TRBV7-9 to TRBJ1-6, with 10 nucleotides matching TRBD1. Trimming removed 5 bases from V and 6 bases from J; junction bases left unmatched: 10. Germline CDR1 reads SEHNR; CDR2 reads FQNEAQ (reference sequence). CDR3 size: 17 residues. For the CDR3, the DNA is TGTGCCAGCAGCCCAGATCCCCGGGACAGGGGTAATTCACCCCTCCACTTT. It encodes CASSPDPRDRGNSPLHF.

This clone has more than one count but fewer than ten. V gene TRBV2 combines with J gene TRBJ1-5; D is undetermined. CDR1 SNHLY and CDR2 FYNNEI come from the germline V gene. This CDR3 has 11 residues. The V and J ends lost 6 bases and 9 bases respectively, with 9 bases between them. The CDR3 here is CASSLTLPQHF. CDR3 in DNA: TGTGCCAGCAGCCTTACCCTGCCCCAGCATTTT.

The chain recombines TRBV5-1 with TRBJ2-3, with D possibly matching TRBD2 (6 bases). The germline CDR1 and CDR2 sequences are SGHRS and YFSETQ. With 2 bases removed from V and 4 bases from J, the gap between germline ends came to 14 bases. This CDR3 is built from 15 residues. In DNA, the CDR3 is TGCGCCAGCAGCTTAGTTGGGGGGAGCCCAGATACGCAGTATTTT. This translates into CASSLVGGSPDTQYF.

The gene calls are TRBV5-1 and TRBJ2-3; 9 nucleotides line up with TRBD2. The CDR3 runs 16 residues. Germline CDR1 is SGHRS and CDR2 is YFSETQ. The junction had 7 bases not matched to a gene; V was cut back by 0 bases and J by 5 bases. The CDR3, as DNA: TGCGCCAGCAGCTTGGCCGCGGGAGGGCCGCTAGATACGCAGTATTTT. Amino acid sequence: CASSLAAGGPLDTQYF.

The chain combines TRBV6-5 with TRBJ2-1; 8 bases align to TRBD2. The CDR3 loop spans 12 amino acids. Germline CDR1 is MNHEY and CDR2 is SVGAGI. The trim removed 5 bases at V and 12 bases at J, leaving 6 bases unmatched. CDR3 in amino acids: CASSPAGTRQFF. CDR3 coding DNA: TGTGCCAGCAGTCCCGCCGGGACTAGGCAGTTCTTC.

The V and J genes are TRBV5-8 and TRBJ1-5, with D unclear. Germline values: CDR1 SGHTS, CDR2 YDEGEE. Trimming removed 0 bases at V and 4 bases at J, with 11 bases between. The CDR3 is 15 amino acids. DNA for the CDR3: TGTGCCAGCAGCTTGGGATTTTTGGTTAATCAGCCCCAGCATTTT. Protein: CASSLGFLVNQPQHF.

The chain uses TRBV13 and TRBJ2-5, with 7 bases matching TRBD2. Trimming removed 0 bases from V and 5 bases from J; junction bases left unmatched: 6. This CDR3 has 15 residues. Germline V CDR1 and CDR2: PRHDT, FYEKMQ (reference sequence). The CDR3 region has the DNA TGTGCCAGCAGCTTAGGCGGACTAGAAGGGGAGACCCAGTACTTC. Translation gives CASSLGGLEGETQYF.

The V and J genes are TRBV4-1 and TRBJ2-7, with D unresolved. Looked up from germline, CDR1 is MGHRA and CDR2 is YSYEKL. The CDR3 length is 16 residues. The V end lost 3 bases, the J end lost 5 bases, and 20 bases lay between the germline ends. This CDR3 reads CASSQFFVGFDDEQYF. The CDR3 region has the DNA TGCGCCAGCAGCCAGTTTTTCGTTGGATTTGACGACGAGCAGTACTTC.

The rearrangement links TRBV19 to TRBJ2-2; maybe TRBD2 (5 bases). Deletions cut 3 bases from V and 5 bases from J, with 13 bases between. Germline V gene lookup returns CDR1 LNHDA and CDR2 SQIVND (reference sequence). The CDR3 is 15 residues long. The CDR3 reads CASSMEVRPTGELFF. The CDR3 nucleotides are TGTGCCAGTAGTATGGAGGTCAGACCGACCGGGGAGCTGTTTTTT.

The chain employs TRBV19 and TRBJ2-2, with 7 positions matching TRBD2. The V gene's germline CDR1 is LNHDA and CDR2 SQIVND (reference sequence). The CDR3 is 18 amino acids. V shed 4 bases and J 1 base; nucleotides not matched to a gene: 12. The CDR3 DNA sequence: TGTGCCAGTAGTAGCTCCCTTTTGCGGGAGAGGAACACCGGGGAGCTGTTTTTT. Encoded protein: CASSSSLLRERNTGELFF.

V usage is TRBV19 and J usage is TRBJ2-3, with 9 bases that match TRBD2. Unmatched junction bases numbered 6, after V lost 5 bases and J lost 0 bases. CDR3 size: 16 residues. Germline assignment: CDR1 LNHDA and CDR2 SQIVND (reference sequence). CDR3 nucleotide sequence: TGTGCCAGTAGTCATCGACTAGCGGATAGCACAGATACGCAGTATTTT. Protein product: CASSHRLADSTDTQYF.

The V gene is TRBV4-1, the J gene TRBJ2-5, with D possibly matching TRBD2 (6 bases). Trimming took off 0 bases at V and 6 bases at J, with 17 bases between the two ends. The CDR3 consists of 16 residues. Germline CDR1 and CDR2: MGHRA and YSYEKL. The DNA for the CDR3 is TGCGCCAGCAGCCAAGAGGGTCTGGAGGGTACGAAGACCCAGTACTTC. Translation: CASSQEGLEGTKTQYF.

The V call is TRBV6-6, the J call TRBJ1-1; the match to TRBD1 covers 7 bases. This CDR3 has 14 residues. From germline, CDR1 is MNHNY and CDR2 SVGAGI (reference sequence). The V gene end was trimmed by 5 bases and the J gene end by 4 bases; junction bases not matched to a gene: 7. CDR3 sequence: CASSKTGRGTEAFF. The CDR3 DNA sequence: TGTGCCAGCAGTAAGACAGGGAGGGGCACTGAAGCTTTCTTT.

This chain connects TRBV10-3 to TRBJ2-1; 14 positions match TRBD2. V trimming: 5 bases; J trimming: 4 bases; junction bases outside the gene matches: 13. The germline CDR1 and CDR2 sequences are ENHRY and SYGVKD. The CDR3 sequence is 19 residues long. CDR3 sequence reads: CAISWKPGLAGELYNEQFF. CDR3 DNA sequence: TGTGCCATCAGTTGGAAGCCGGGACTAGCGGGAGAACTTTACAATGAGCAGTTCTTC.

As concerns this clone: Because it lacks the conserved phenylalanine or tryptophan at the end, this CDR3 is likely a read error. The V and J genes are TRBV11-3 and TRBJ1-2; 9 positions match TRBD1. The CDR3 sequence is 13 residues long. V was pared by 4 bases and J by 6 bases, with 3 bases of the junction left unmatched. Germline loops: CDR1 SGHNT, CDR2 YENEEA. In DNA, the CDR3 is TGTGCCAGCAGCTGGACAGGGGACCATGGCTACACCCTC. Translation gives CASSWTGDHGYTL.

This clone was observed once. The rearrangement joins TRBV28 to TRBJ2-7; D tentatively reads TRBD1 or TRBD2 (5 bases each). CDR1 and CDR2 (germline): MDHEN, SYDVKM. The germline V and J ends were trimmed by 6 bases and 3 bases, with 12 bases remaining between them. The CDR3 length is 13 residues. The CDR3 sequence: CASSSGTRYEQYF. The CDR3 DNA reads TGTGCCAGCAGCTCCGGGACCCGCTACGAGCAGTACTTC.

V is TRBV18 and J is TRBJ2-5; D is perhaps TRBD1 (5 bases). With the DNA end fitting TRBJ2-7 better, the J assignment may be wrong. The CDR3 runs to 14 residues. In germline, CDR1 is KGHSH, CDR2 LQKENI. CDR3 nucleotides: TGTGCCAGCTCACTACAGGTGGAATCCTACGAGCAGTACTTC. Translation gives CASSLQVESYEQYF.

The rearrangement uses TRBV28 and TRBJ2-7; possible D gene TRBD2, 6 bases. Trimming stripped 3 bases from V and 1 base from J, with 13 bases between. The length of the CDR3 is 15 residues. Germline V gene data show CDR1 as MDHEN and CDR2 as SYDVKM. CDR3 region: CASSFGGVESYEQYF. The CDR3, as DNA: TGTGCCAGCAGTTTCGGCGGGGTGGAGTCCTACGAGCAGTACTTC.

A note on this clone: The germline gene is not matched at one end of the junction; a read error may be the cause. This rearrangement joins TRBV15 to TRBJ2-5; D may correspond to TRBD1 or TRBD2 (5 bases each). Germline values: CDR1 LNHNV, CDR2 YYDKDF (reference sequence). The CDR3 is 17 residues long. The CDR3 spells CATSRARDATLQKTQYF. As DNA, the CDR3 is TGTGCCACCAGCAGAGCCCGGGACGCAACACTCCAAAAGACCCAGTACTTC.

V is TRBV19 and J is TRBJ2-2; the match to TRBD1 covers 9 bases. The V and J ends lost 7 bases and 8 bases, in that order; junction bases with no gene match: 5. Germline V gene lookup returns CDR1 LNHDA and CDR2 SQIVND (reference sequence). The CDR3 contains 13 residues. The CDR3 spells CASIRTGVGELFF. In DNA, the CDR3 is TGTGCCAGTATCAGGACAGGGGTGGGGGAGCTGTTTTTT.

This clone was picked up one time. This chain joins TRBV7-8 and TRBJ1-2; D is ambiguous. V was cut by 0 bases and J by 4 bases, with 9 bases left in between. The CDR3 is 14 amino acids. CDR1 and CDR2 (germline): SGHVS, FQNEAQ. CDR3 sequence (DNA): TGTGCCAGCAGCTTAGCAGTGGGCATCTATGGCTACACCTTC. It specifies CASSLAVGIYGYTF.

This clone has a single count. The gene calls are TRBV28 and TRBJ2-1; D is uncertain. Germline V lookup: CDR1 MDHEN, CDR2 SYDVKM. This CDR3 spans 13 amino acids. V gave up 5 bases and J gave up 5 bases, with 10 bases separating them. In nucleotides, the CDR3 is TGTGCCAGCAGTGACGGACCGCACAATGAGCAGTTCTTC. This sequence encodes CASSDGPHNEQFF.

The V gene is TRBV2, the J gene TRBJ1-1; no clear D gene. From germline, CDR1 is SNHLY and CDR2 FYNNEI. With 6 bases removed from V and 5 bases from J, the gap between germline ends came to 10 bases. This CDR3 region has 12 residues. The CDR3 coding sequence is TGTGCCAGCAGAATGTTAGGGACTGAAGCTTTCTTT. Translating gives CASRMLGTEAFF.

The J gene is TRBJ1-1, the V gene TRBV5-1, with D unclear. Trimming pared 0 bases from V and 7 bases from J, leaving 10 bases between. CDR1 is SGHRS, CDR2 YFSETQ, per germline. The CDR3 length is 13 residues. CDR3 amino acids: CASSLDTSVEAFF. The CDR3 DNA reads as TGCGCCAGCAGCTTGGACACCTCGGTTGAAGCTTTCTTT.